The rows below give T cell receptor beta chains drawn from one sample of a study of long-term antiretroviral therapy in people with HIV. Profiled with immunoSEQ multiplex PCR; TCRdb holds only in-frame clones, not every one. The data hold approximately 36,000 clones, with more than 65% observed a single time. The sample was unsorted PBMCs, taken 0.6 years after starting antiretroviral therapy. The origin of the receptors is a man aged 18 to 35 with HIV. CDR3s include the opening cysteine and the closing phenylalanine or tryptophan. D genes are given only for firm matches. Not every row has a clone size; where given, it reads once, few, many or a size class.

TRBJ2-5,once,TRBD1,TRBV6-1,TGTGCCAGCAGTGAATGGGGGACAGGGGTCGAGACCCAGTACTTC,CASSEWGTGVETQYF
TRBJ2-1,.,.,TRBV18,TGTGCCAGCTCACCCTCACTGGGGAGCGGTACCTACAATGAGCAGTTCTTC,CASSPSLGSGTYNEQFF
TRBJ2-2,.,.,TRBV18,TGTGCCAGCTCAATCGGGCATACCGGGGAGCTGTTTTTT,CASSIGHTGELFF
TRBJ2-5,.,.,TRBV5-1,TGCGCCAGCAGCTTGGGTAAAAAACCCCAAGAGACCCAGTACTTC,CASSLGKKPQETQYF
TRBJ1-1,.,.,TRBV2,TGTGCCAGCAGTGAATCCCGGACCCTTGAAGCTTTCTTT,CASSESRTLEAFF
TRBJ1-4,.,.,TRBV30,TGTGCCTGGAGAGTCCCCTCTGGGGCAACTAATGAAAAACTGTTTTTT,CAWRVPSGATNEKLFF
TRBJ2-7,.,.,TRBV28,TGTGCCAGCAGTCACCGGGATAAATCCTACGAGCAGTACTTC,CASSHRDKSYEQYF
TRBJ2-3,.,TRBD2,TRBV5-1,TGCGCCAGCAGCTCGAGAGGGACTAGCGGGAGGGATACGCAGTATTTT,CASSSRGTSGRDTQYF
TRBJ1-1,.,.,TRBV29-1,TGCAGCCTGAGGCGAGGCAACACTGAAGCTTTCTTT,CSLRRGNTEAFF
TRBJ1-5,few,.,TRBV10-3,TGTGCCATCAGTGATGGGCCAGCGTCGGGCAATCAGCCCCAGCATTTT,CAISDGPASGNQPQHF
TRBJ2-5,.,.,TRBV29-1,TGCAGCGTTGAATGGAGGGGGCAAGAGACCCAGTACTTC,CSVEWRGQETQYF
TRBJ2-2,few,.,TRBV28,TGTGCCAGCAGTTTAGTCACCGGGGAGCTGTTTTTT,CASSLVTGELFF
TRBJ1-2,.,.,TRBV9,TGTGCCAGCAGCGTAGACCCACAGGGTACCTATGGCTACACCTTC,CASSVDPQGTYGYTF
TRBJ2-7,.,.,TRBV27,TGTGCCAGCAGTCGGGTGCCGAAGTCGGGCGAGCAGTACTTC,CASSRVPKSGEQYF